A few counts support the clone carrying this T cell receptor (beta chain). What it recognizes is unknown. This sample is part of a study of T-cell memory formation after mild COVID-19. On the study more broadly: TCR clusters mostly belonged to single donors.

Per the germline V gene, CDR1 is SGHRS and CDR2 is YFSETQ. V lost 9 bases to trimming and J lost 2 bases, with 16 bases between them. This CDR3 region has 14 residues. TCRdb reprocessed the 5' RACE reads via MiXCR and lists one record per CDR3 protein. The data contain fewer than 350,000 distinct CDR3 sequences, 8% to 9% of them singletons. Whole-study findings and limits: CM and EM subsets held most contracting CD4+ clones; EMRA held CD8+ ones. Clones contracting across day 15 to 85 had a balanced CD4/CD8 profile; later expanding clones leaned CD4+.

The chain joins TRBV5-1 to TRBJ2-3; weak D call: TRBD2 (5 bases). The sample consisted of PBMCs or a T cell subset sorted from them (not recorded which). This clonotype was obtained from a man younger than 30 who had mild COVID-19 (a few samples of this study predate the infection). Cell type and time point are not known. In nucleotides, the CDR3 is TGCGCCACGCGGGCGGCCCAGGCCACAGATACGCAGTATTTT. Translating it yields CATRAAQATDTQYF.